Below, 6 T cell receptor beta chains from the same sample are listed, as sequenced in a study of CD8+ T cells in alopecia areata. Reverse transcribed after extraction, RNA yielded cDNA as the sequencing template. Libraries were prepared by immunoSEQ multiplex PCR; TCRdb keeps only in-frame clonotypes and omits some of them. The data show 89,000 or so clones, just over 50% seen once. Specimen: NKG2D-high CD8+ T cells sorted from blood. The receptors stem from a human donor with alopecia areata.

There are a few counts of this clone. The chain joins TRBV4-1 to TRBJ2-5, with D hard to call. The DNA end favors TRBJ2-7, so the J call may be wrong. Germline CDR1 and CDR2: MGHRA and YSYEKL. The length of the CDR3 is 11 residues. The CDR3: CASSQGVEQYF. CDR3 nucleotides: TGCGCCAGCAGCCAAGGGGTCGAGCAGTACTTC.

CDR3 in DNA: TGTGCCAGCAGCGCCGGATACGGCAATGAGCAGTTCTTC. It encodes CASSAGYGNEQFF. The gene calls are TRBV9 and TRBJ2-1; D uncertain. CDR1 is SGDLS, CDR2 YYNGEE, per germline. There are 13 residues in the CDR3. Trimming left V 3 bases short and J 6 bases short, with 10 bases between. Full variable domain (missing parts from reference TRBV9 and TRBJ2-1): DSGVTQTPKHLITATGQRVTLRCSPRSGDLSVYWYQQSLDQGLQFLIQYYNGEERAKGNILERFSAQQFPDLHSELNLSSLELGDSALYFCASSAGYGNEQFFGPGTRLTVL.

Worth noting for this clone: This sample includes further DNA sequences coding for the same CDR3. The chain combines TRBV27 with TRBJ1-1, with D possibly being TRBD1 (5 bases). Deletions cut 6 bases from V and 5 bases from J, with 7 bases between. The length of the CDR3 is 11 residues. Looked up from germline, CDR1 is MNHEY and CDR2 is SMNVEV (reference sequence). The chain's CDR3 is CASRGGTEAFF. In DNA, the CDR3 is TGTGCCAGCAGGGGGGGGACTGAAGCTTTCTTT.

This clone occurred a few times. The chain joins TRBV15 to TRBJ2-1, with 7 bases matching TRBD1. The CDR3 sequence is 15 residues long. After removal of 1 base from V and 8 bases from J, the junction contained 8 bases not matched to a gene. Germline V lookup: CDR1 LNHNV, CDR2 YYDKDF (reference sequence). CDR3 in DNA: TGTGCCACCAGCAGAGTAGCCAGGGGGTCGGATGAGCAGTTCTTC. This translates into CATSRVARGSDEQFF.

With regard to this clone: The identical CDR3 is also encoded by other nucleotide sequences in the sample. This chain joins TRBV27 and TRBJ2-5; D remains ambiguous. Germline assignment: CDR1 MNHEY and CDR2 SMNVEV (reference sequence). This CDR3 contains 13 residues. V was clipped by 1 base and J by 3 bases, with 6 bases between them. The CDR3 region has the DNA TGTGCCAGCAGTTTATGGGCAGAAGAGACCCAGTACTTC. Amino acids: CASSLWAEETQYF.

The chain has TRBV7-9 and TRBJ2-5; maybe TRBD1 (6 bases). Deletions cut 4 bases from V and 0 bases from J, with 12 bases between. The germline CDR1 and CDR2 sequences are SEHNR and FQNEAQ (reference sequence). This CDR3 region has 15 residues. CDR3 sequence: CASSSGTQYQETQYF. For the CDR3, the DNA is TGTGCCAGCAGCTCAGGGACACAGTACCAAGAGACCCAGTACTTC.